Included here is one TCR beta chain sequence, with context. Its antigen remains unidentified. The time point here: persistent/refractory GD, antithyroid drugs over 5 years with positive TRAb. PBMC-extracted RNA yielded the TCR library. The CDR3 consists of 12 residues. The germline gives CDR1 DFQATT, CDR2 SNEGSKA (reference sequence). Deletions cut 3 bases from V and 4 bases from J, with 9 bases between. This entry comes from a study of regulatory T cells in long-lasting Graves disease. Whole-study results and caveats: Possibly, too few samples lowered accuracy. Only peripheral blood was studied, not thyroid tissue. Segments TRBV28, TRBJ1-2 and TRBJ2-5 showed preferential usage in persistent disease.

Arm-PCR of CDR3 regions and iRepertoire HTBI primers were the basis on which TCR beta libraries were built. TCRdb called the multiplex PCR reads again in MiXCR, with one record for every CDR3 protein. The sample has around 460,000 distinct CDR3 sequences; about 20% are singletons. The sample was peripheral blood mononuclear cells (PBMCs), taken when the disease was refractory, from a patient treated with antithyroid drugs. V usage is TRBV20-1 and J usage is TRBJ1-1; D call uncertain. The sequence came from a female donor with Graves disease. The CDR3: CSASGVSTEAFF. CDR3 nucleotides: TGCAGTGCTAGTGGTGTGAGCACTGAAGCTTTCTTT.